This T cell receptor (beta chain) is from a study of T-cell reconstitution after alpha-beta-depleted transplantation in children. Study-level results: Reports say that about two months after transplant, the alpha-beta T cells came out of several hundred graft clones that had expanded. Newly generated T cells supplied most T-cell counts and diversity one year post-transplant. Where some patients showed high TCRbeta diversity at day 60, it came from recipient T cells and thymic progenitors that had survived.

A library of TCRbeta sequences, prepared with unique molecular identifiers, was generated. In TCRdb, the PCR reads were re-called with MiXCR into one record per CDR3 protein. The table lists over 450,000 distinct CDR3 sequences, over 9.5% of them singletons. To note about this clonotype: Its specificity is unknown.

Germline CDR1 is SQVTM and CDR2 is ANQGSEA. Trimming took off 0 bases at V and 7 bases at J, with 15 bases between the two ends. CDR3 length: 14 residues. The genes are TRBV29-1 and TRBJ1-1; possibly TRBD1 for D (5 bases). The clonotype was recovered from a child aged 2 to 9 with inherited bone marrow failure, due to receive a stem cell transplant. The source material was PBMCs, sampled before TCRalphabeta/CD19-depleted stem cell transplant. The CDR3 sequence: CSVEDLGQGGEAFF. The DNA for the CDR3 is TGCAGCGTTGAAGATTTAGGCCAGGGAGGTGAAGCTTTCTTT.